One TCR beta chain is described in this entry. Its antigen is unknown. This sample was included in a study of T cells in Graves' hyperthyroidism and ophthalmopathy. Thyroid ultrasound and orbital computed tomography, with clinical symptoms and serum thyroxine and TRAb, informed diagnoses. Source material for PBMCs was less than 12 ml fresh peripheral blood. Overall study results and limits: Most expanded thyroid clonotypes above 0.001 also appeared in blood.

V gave up 5 bases and J gave up 6 bases; unmatched junction bases: 6. The germline CDR1 and CDR2 sequences are SEHNR and FQNEAQ (reference sequence). The CDR3 extends over 16 amino acids. Amplification of TCR beta CDR3 regions was performed using RNA transcripts as template. The TCR CDR3 first-round RT-PCR relied on the HTBI primer set. TCRdb itself ran the multiplex PCR reads through MiXCR, one entry per CDR3 protein. The sample contains 360,000 or so distinct CDR3 sequences, 13% to 15% of which appear only once. The TCR originated in an older woman with Graves' ophthalmopathy. The chain uses TRBV7-9 and TRBJ2-1, with 14 positions matching TRBD2. The sequencing sample was made of blood. The CDR3 spells CASSVGLAGVPNEQFF. In nucleotides, the CDR3 is TGTGCCAGCAGCGTGGGACTAGCGGGAGTCCCCAATGAGCAGTTCTTC.